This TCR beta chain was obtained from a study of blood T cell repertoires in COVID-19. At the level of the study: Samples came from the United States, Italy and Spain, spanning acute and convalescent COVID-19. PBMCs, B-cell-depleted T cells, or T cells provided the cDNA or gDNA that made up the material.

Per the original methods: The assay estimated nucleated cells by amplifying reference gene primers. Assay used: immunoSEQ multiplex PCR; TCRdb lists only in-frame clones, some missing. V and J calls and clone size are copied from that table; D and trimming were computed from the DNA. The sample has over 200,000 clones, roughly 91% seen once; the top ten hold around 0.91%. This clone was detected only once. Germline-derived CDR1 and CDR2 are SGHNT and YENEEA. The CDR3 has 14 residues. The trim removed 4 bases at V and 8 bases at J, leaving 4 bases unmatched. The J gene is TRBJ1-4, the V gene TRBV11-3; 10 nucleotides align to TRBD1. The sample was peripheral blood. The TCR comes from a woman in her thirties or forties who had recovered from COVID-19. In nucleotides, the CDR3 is TGTGCCAGCAGCTCCGGGACAGGGGTGGAAAAACTGTTTTTT. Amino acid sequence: CASSSGTGVEKLFF.